The 17 T cell receptor beta chains reported below all come from one sample, sequenced in a study of shared clonotypes between healthy human individuals. Positive CCR7 selection of CD45RO-negative cells yielded the naive CD8 cells, and terminally differentiated effector memory CD45RA+ cells were excluded. Assay used: immunoSEQ multiplex PCR; TCRdb lists only in-frame clones, some missing. The data contain 700,000 to 950,000 clones, approximately 96% of them singletons. Sample: naive CD8+ T cells sorted from blood. Receptors were obtained from a man aged 25 to 40 in good health.

The chain has TRBV5-1 and TRBJ2-1; the D is unclear. CDR3 size: 16 residues. CDR1 and CDR2 from the germline V gene are SGHRS and YFSETQ. Trimming removed 2 bases from V and 0 bases from J, with 12 bases in between. In DNA form, the CDR3 reads TGCGCCAGCAGCTTACGGCCGGGTTACTCCTACAATGAGCAGTTCTTC. This codes for CASSLRPGYSYNEQFF.

The chain recombines TRBV2 with TRBJ2-3; D is undetermined. V lost 7 bases, J lost 2 bases, and 7 bases lay in between. The CDR3 has 12 amino acids. Germline lookup yields CDR1 SNHLY and CDR2 FYNNEI. The CDR3 reads CASIGYTDTQYF. In DNA, the CDR3 is TGTGCCAGCATCGGTTACACAGATACGCAGTATTTT.

The gene calls are TRBV4-3 and TRBJ2-7, with D uncertain. V lost 3 bases and J lost 4, with 10 bases in between. The CDR3 extends over 13 amino acids. CDR1 is LGHNA and CDR2 is YSLEER in the germline V gene. The CDR3 here is CASSQGIMYEQYF. CDR3 nucleotide sequence: TGCGCCAGCAGCCAGGGTATTATGTACGAGCAGTACTTC.

The chain combines TRBV7-3 with TRBJ2-1; 10 bases agree with TRBD2. Germline CDR1 reads SGHTA; CDR2 reads FQGTGA. The CDR3 extends over 17 amino acids. The junction had 9 bases not matched to a gene; V was cut back by 5 bases and J by 2 bases. CDR3 sequence (DNA): TGTGCCAGCAGCGCCTCAACCGGGACTAGCGCCTACAATGAGCAGTTCTTC. Encoded protein: CASSASTGTSAYNEQFF.

This rearrangement joins TRBV7-9 to TRBJ2-1, with 7 bases identical to TRBD1. The CDR3 consists of 15 residues. The germline gives CDR1 SEHNR, CDR2 FQNEAQ (reference sequence). J gave up 3 bases and V 7 bases, and 9 bases lay outside the gene matches. The chain's CDR3 is CASNPDRVDYNEQFF. In DNA, the CDR3 is TGTGCCAGCAACCCCGACAGGGTCGACTACAATGAGCAGTTCTTC. Complete variable domain (other parts from reference TRBV7-9 and TRBJ2-1): DTGVSQNPRHKITKRGQNVTFRCDPISEHNRLYWYRQTLGQGPEFLTYFQNEAQLEKSRLLSDRFSAERPKGSFSTLEIQRTEQGDSAMYLCASNPDRVDYNEQFFGPGTRLTVL.

The CDR3 region is CASSTTWGGSPGYTF. The CDR3 DNA sequence: TGTGCCAGTAGTACTACCTGGGGGGGATCGCCTGGCTACACCTTC. The V call is TRBV19, the J call TRBJ1-2; tentatively, D is TRBD1 (5 bases). The CDR3 runs 15 residues. Germline CDR1 LNHDA, CDR2 SQIVND (reference sequence). With 4 bases removed from V and 7 bases from J, the gap between germline ends came to 19 bases.

This chain links TRBV9 with TRBJ1-1; 11 bases fit TRBD1. With V trimmed by 0 bases and J by 10 bases, 5 bases remained unmatched. This CDR3 has 14 residues. Germline values: CDR1 SGDLS, CDR2 YYNGEE. Here the CDR3 DNA reads TGTGCCAGCAGCGTAGGGGACAGGGGGATTTCAGCTTTCTTT. Protein product: CASSVGDRGISAFF.

The V and J genes are TRBV7-9 and TRBJ2-2; D unclear. With 7 bases removed from V and 0 bases from J, the gap between germline ends came to 12 bases. The CDR3 extends over 15 amino acids. Looked up from germline, CDR1 is SEHNR and CDR2 is FQNEAQ (reference sequence). The CDR3, as DNA: TGTGCCAGCACCCCTTGGGTTGCGAACACCGGGGAGCTGTTTTTT. Protein sequence: CASTPWVANTGELFF.

This clone was seen once. The chain joins TRBV27 to TRBJ2-1, with 9 bases aligning to TRBD1. V shed 3 bases and J 12 bases; nucleotides not matched to a gene: 12. The CDR3 has 15 residues. Germline CDR1 is MNHEY and CDR2 is SMNVEV (reference sequence). The CDR3 sequence is CASSLWDRDPFGQFF. The CDR3 nucleotides are TGTGCCAGCAGTTTGTGGGACAGGGACCCTTTCGGGCAGTTCTTC.

The V gene is TRBV11-2, the J gene TRBJ2-7; no firm D call. There are 14 residues in the CDR3. Trimming stripped 1 base from V and 1 base from J, with 8 bases between. Germline assignment: CDR1 SGHAT and CDR2 FQNNGV. Here the CDR3 DNA reads TGTGCCAGCAGCTTAGTGGTGGGATCCTACGAGCAGTACTTC. Encoded protein: CASSLVVGSYEQYF.

The chain recombines TRBV9 with TRBJ2-1; D gene uncertain. Between the trimmed V and J ends, which lost 0 bases and 6 bases, there was a span of 4 bases. Germline V gene sequence: CDR1 SGDLS, CDR2 YYNGEE. The CDR3 runs to 12 residues. The chain's CDR3 is CASSVGLNEQFF. The CDR3 bases are TGTGCCAGCAGCGTAGGACTCAATGAGCAGTTCTTC. Full variable domain (outside the CDR3, taken from reference TRBV9 and TRBJ2-1): DSGVTQTPKHLITATGQRVTLRCSPRSGDLSVYWYQQSLDQGLQFLIQYYNGEERAKGNILERFSAQQFPDLHSELNLSSLELGDSALYFCASSVGLNEQFFGPGTRLTVL.

This clone was seen once. This chain uses TRBV9 with TRBJ2-1; D remains unclear. Trimming removed 0 bases at V and 0 bases at J, with 7 bases between. The CDR3 is 15 amino acids. The germline CDR1 and CDR2 sequences are SGDLS and YYNGEE. This CDR3 is CASSVATDSYNEQFF. The CDR3 DNA reads TGTGCCAGCAGCGTAGCTACTGACTCCTACAATGAGCAGTTCTTC.

J is TRBJ1-4 and V is TRBV6-6, with D hard to call. Trimming removed 7 bases at V and 0 bases at J, with 15 bases between. The germline CDR1 and CDR2 sequences are MNHNY and SVGAGI (reference sequence). CDR3 length equals 16 residues. The CDR3: CASTPWRVSTNEKLFF. In DNA form, the CDR3 reads TGTGCCAGCACTCCGTGGAGGGTTTCAACTAATGAAAAACTGTTTTTT.

V and J are TRBV27 and TRBJ2-7; no reliable D call. CDR1 and CDR2 (germline): MNHEY, SMNVEV (reference sequence). This CDR3 has 15 amino acids. The V end lost 7 bases, the J end lost 3 bases, and 19 bases lay between the germline ends. The CDR3 sequence is CASTPSLIRNYEQYF. The CDR3 DNA reads as TGTGCCAGCACACCTAGTCTCATACGGAACTACGAGCAGTACTTC.

J is TRBJ2-7 and V is TRBV4-3, with D possibly being TRBD2 (5 bases). Germline lookup yields CDR1 LGHNA and CDR2 YSLEER. V was trimmed by 2 bases and J by 3 bases, leaving 14 bases between them. The CDR3 is made up of 15 amino acids. CDR3 residues: CASSQLTGSYYEQYF. The CDR3 coding sequence is TGCGCCAGCAGCCAACTAACGGGGAGTTACTACGAGCAGTACTTC.

The genes are TRBV9 and TRBJ1-5; the match to TRBD1 covers 7 bases. The CDR3 runs to 14 residues. Looked up from germline, CDR1 is SGDLS and CDR2 is YYNGEE. The V and J ends lost 1 base and 6 bases, in that order; junction bases with no gene match: 4. CDR3 amino acids: CASSVYPGGQPQHF. For the CDR3, the DNA is TGTGCCAGCAGCGTATACCCAGGGGGTCAGCCCCAGCATTTT.

This chain uses TRBV11-1 with TRBJ1-3; 10 bases align to TRBD1. Germline CDR1 is SGHAT and CDR2 is FQDESV (reference sequence). The CDR3 loop spans 17 amino acids. V lost 3 bases and J lost 2; bases outside the gene matches: 7. The CDR3 coding sequence is TGTGCCAGCAGCTTGCCCCGGGACAGGGGTACTGGAAACACCATATATTTT. Its translation: CASSLPRDRGTGNTIYF.